The 25 T cell receptor beta chains presented below share a single source sample, sequenced in a study of beta chain bispecific antibodies for T cell cancers. TCRdb re-analysed the 5' RACE reads in MiXCR, keeping a single row per CDR3 protein. The sample carries tens of thousands of distinct CDR3 sequences, about 2.6% recorded once. Study-wide findings and caveats: The leukemia cells, rather than normal T cells, gave most of the targeted TRBV signal.

Their target antigens are unknown. Blood mononuclear cells were expanded for roughly 3 days using either OKT3 anti-CD3 antibody or CD3/CD28 beads. The source material was healthy donor T cells cultured with leukemia cells. These receptor sequences come from a human donor in good health. Some clones in this sample may be carry-over from other donors' samples.

This clonotype showed up many times. The chain carries TRBV5-1 and TRBJ2-1; 8 bases match TRBD2. Germline assignment: CDR1 SGHRS and CDR2 YFSETQ. V lost 0 bases to trimming and J lost 8 bases; unmatched junction nucleotides: 16. The CDR3 spans 18 residues. The CDR3 nucleotides read TGCGCCAGCAGCTTGGCCCCCCGAGTTGCGGGGGGAGTGTATGAGCAGTTCTTC. The encoded protein is CASSLAPRVAGGVYEQFF.

The rearrangement joins TRBV28 to TRBJ2-2, with D tentatively TRBD1 (6 bases). Germline CDR1 and CDR2: MDHEN and SYDVKM. The CDR3 has 15 amino acids. V was cut by 3 bases and J by 6 bases, with 14 bases left in between. As DNA, the CDR3 is TGTGCCAGCAGTTTCAGGGGATCAAGGTCCGGGGAGCTGTTTTTT. It encodes CASSFRGSRSGELFF.

This clonotype was seen repeatedly, ten times or more. CDR3 nucleotide sequence: TGTGCCAGCAGCCGGGACAGAACGAGAGTTACCTACAATGAGCAGTTCTTC. It codes for CASSRDRTRVTYNEQFF. The chain couples TRBV28 to TRBJ2-1; 7 nucleotides line up with TRBD1. CDR3 length equals 17 residues. The germline CDR1 and CDR2 sequences are MDHEN and SYDVKM. V was pared by 6 bases and J by 2 bases, with 13 bases of the junction left unmatched.

There are many counts of this clonotype. The V call is TRBV5-1, the J call TRBJ2-1; D is undetermined. V was shortened by 5 bases and J by 4 bases, with 16 bases between the two germline ends. From germline, CDR1 is SGHRS and CDR2 YFSETQ. This CDR3 has 15 amino acids. The CDR3 sequence: CASRLEYPYYNEQFF. The CDR3 bases are TGCGCCAGCAGGCTGGAGTACCCGTATTACAATGAGCAGTTCTTC. The variable domain in full, with the rest retrieved from reference TRBV5-1 and TRBJ2-1, is KAGVTQTPRYLIKTRGQQVTLSCSPISGHRSVSWYQQTPGQGLQFLFEYFSETQRNKGNFPGRFSGRQFSNSRSEMNVSTLELGDSALYLCASRLEYPYYNEQFFGPGTRLTVL.

This clonotype appeared a few times. The chain uses TRBV2 and TRBJ2-2, with 8 bases fitting TRBD2. The CDR3 loop spans 18 amino acids. Germline-derived CDR1 and CDR2 are SNHLY and FYNNEI. V gave up 3 bases and J gave up 1 base; unmatched junction bases: 10. The CDR3 nucleotides read TGTGCCAGCAGTGATTGGCGGGCGGCGGGGGGGAACACCGGGGAGCTGTTTTTT. Translation gives CASSDWRAAGGNTGELFF.

This clonotype came up many times. The chain employs TRBV4-1 and TRBJ2-5; no clear D gene. The germline V and J ends were trimmed by 0 bases and 4 bases, with 3 bases remaining between them. Germline V gives CDR1 MGHRA, CDR2 YSYEKL. The CDR3 length is 12 residues. The DNA for the CDR3 is TGCGCCAGCAGCCAAGAGGGAGAGACCCAGTACTTC. It yields the protein CASSQEGETQYF.

This clonotype was recorded many times. This chain connects TRBV10-3 to TRBJ2-1; 7 bases match TRBD2. This CDR3 has 14 residues. J gave up 7 bases and V 6 bases, and 9 bases lay outside the gene matches. Per the germline V gene, CDR1 is ENHRY and CDR2 is SYGVKD. CDR3 DNA sequence: TGTGCCATCAGGAAGGACATGGGGGGGAATGAGCAGTTCTTC. Translation gives CAIRKDMGGNEQFF.

This clonotype showed up many times. J is TRBJ2-7 and V is TRBV5-1, with 7 bases lining up with TRBD1. The CDR3 has 15 residues. Per germline, CDR1 SGHRS and CDR2 YFSETQ. J lost 0 bases, V lost 0 bases, and 3 bases had no gene match. The CDR3 loop is CASSLDRGSSYEQYF. For the CDR3, the DNA is TGCGCCAGCAGCTTGGACAGGGGCTCCTCCTACGAGCAGTACTTC.

This clonotype was recorded many times. The rearrangement uses TRBV28 and TRBJ2-3; TRBD2 matches 12 bases. With 4 bases clipped from V and 0 bases from J, the junction kept 5 bases outside the gene matches. The CDR3 loop spans 17 amino acids. Germline lookup yields CDR1 MDHEN and CDR2 SYDVKM. The CDR3 DNA sequence: TGTGCCAGCAGTTCAACTAGCGGGGGGTTCAGCACAGATACGCAGTATTTT. Protein: CASSSTSGGFSTDTQYF.

At least ten counts were recorded for this clonotype. The rearrangement uses TRBV4-2 and TRBJ2-4; the D gene could be TRBD1 or TRBD2 (6 bases each). Looked up from germline, CDR1 is LGHNA and CDR2 is YNFKEQ. Trimming shortened V by 1 base and J by 0 bases, and 19 bases separated the two germline ends. CDR3 length: 19 residues. The CDR3 here is CASSQGEATGSIAKNIQYF. The CDR3 DNA is TGTGCCAGCAGCCAAGGGGAGGCGACAGGCTCCATAGCCAAAAACATTCAGTACTTC.

This chain joins TRBV20-1 and TRBJ2-1, with D maybe TRBD1 (5 bases). The CDR3 is 14 amino acids. V shed 0 bases and J shed 6 bases, with 12 bases lying between them. Germline V gene data show CDR1 as DFQATT and CDR2 as SNEGSKA (reference sequence). This CDR3 reads CSARDPDRPNEQFF. The DNA of the CDR3 is TGCAGTGCTAGAGATCCTGACAGACCCAATGAGCAGTTCTTC.

The chain recombines TRBV20-1 with TRBJ2-7; D is possibly TRBD1 or TRBD2 (5 bases each). CDR3 length: 13 amino acids. Germline lookup yields CDR1 DFQATT and CDR2 SNEGSKA (reference sequence). Trimming took off 6 bases at V and 7 bases at J, with 19 bases between the two ends. CDR3 region: CSASGRLWGEQYF. For the CDR3, the DNA is TGCAGTGCCTCAGGTCGGCTTTGGGGGGAGCAGTACTTC.

There are many counts of this clonotype. This sequence joins TRBV7-6 and TRBJ2-3; unclear D gene. Looked up from germline, CDR1 is SGHVS and CDR2 is FNYEAQ. Between the trimmed V and J ends, which lost 4 bases and 11 bases, there was a span of 13 bases. The CDR3 is 12 amino acids. This chain's CDR3 is CASSSSTDGQYF. The CDR3 coding sequence is TGTGCCAGCAGCTCGAGTACAGACGGGCAGTATTTT. Supplemented by reference TRBV7-6 and TRBJ2-3, the full variable domain reads GAGVSQSPRYKVTKRGQDVALRCDPISGHVSLYWYRQALGQGPEFLTYFNYEAQQDKSGLPNDRFSAERPEGSISTLTIQRTEQRDSAMYRCASSSSTDGQYFGPGTRLTVL.

The sample holds many counts of this clonotype. The V and J genes are TRBV5-1 and TRBJ2-7; D unresolved. CDR1 and CDR2 (germline): SGHRS, YFSETQ. Trimming took off 0 bases at V and 5 bases at J, with 9 bases between the two ends. This CDR3 contains 13 residues. The chain's CDR3 is CASSLEAGHEQYF. As DNA, the CDR3 is TGCGCCAGCAGCTTGGAGGCAGGACACGAGCAGTACTTC.

This clonotype came up many times. This chain links TRBV10-3 with TRBJ1-1; the match to TRBD1 covers 7 bases. This CDR3 is built from 12 residues. Germline V gene sequence: CDR1 ENHRY, CDR2 SYGVKD. V dropped 4 bases and J dropped 7; count of bases not matched to a gene: 3. The DNA for the CDR3 is TGTGCCATCAGTGGACAGGGAGGTGAAGCTTTCTTT. Amino acids: CAISGQGGEAFF.

In its sample, this clonotype was seen many times. The chain combines TRBV10-2 with TRBJ2-2, with 12 bases matching TRBD1. The V segment lost 4 bases and the J segment 7 bases; nucleotides outside the gene matches: 13. Per the germline V gene, CDR1 is WSHSY and CDR2 is SAAADI. The CDR3 length is 18 residues. The chain's CDR3 is CASSGLRDRGQVSGELFF. In nucleotides, the CDR3 is TGCGCCAGCAGTGGACTCCGGGACAGGGGGCAGGTTAGCGGGGAGCTGTTTTTT.

There are many counts of this clonotype. The chain uses TRBV20-1 and TRBJ1-2; 7 bases are a match to TRBD1. There are 13 residues in the CDR3. V lost 4 bases to trimming and J lost 1 base; unmatched junction nucleotides: 3. Looked up from germline, CDR1 is DFQATT and CDR2 is SNEGSKA (reference sequence). The CDR3 loop reads CSAIDRVNYGYTF. CDR3 DNA sequence: TGCAGTGCTATCGACAGGGTTAACTATGGCTACACCTTC.

The gene calls are TRBV30 and TRBJ2-7, with 7 bases lining up with TRBD1. Germline V gene data show CDR1 as GTSNPN and CDR2 as SVGIG (reference sequence). CDR3 size: 14 residues. The J segment lost 0 bases and the V segment lost 1 base, leaving 3 bases of the junction unmatched. The CDR3 here is CAWSGQGPSYEQYF. DNA of the CDR3: TGTGCCTGGAGTGGACAGGGTCCCTCCTACGAGCAGTACTTC.

This clonotype was detected ten times or more. The chain uses TRBV20-1 and TRBJ1-1, with a weak D call TRBD1 (5 bases). Germline assignment: CDR1 DFQATT and CDR2 SNEGSKA (reference sequence). The V end lost 4 bases, the J end lost 4 bases, and 19 bases lay between the germline ends. This CDR3 has 15 residues. This CDR3 reads CSANKAGRRATEAFF. The CDR3 nucleotides read TGCAGTGCTAACAAAGCAGGGAGGCGTGCCACTGAAGCTTTCTTT.

This clonotype was seen repeatedly, ten times or more. The chain couples TRBV7-3 to TRBJ2-2; 7 bases align to TRBD2. The J segment lost 5 bases and the V segment lost 5 bases, leaving 2 bases of the junction unmatched. This CDR3 has 13 amino acids. Germline V gene data show CDR1 as SGHTA and CDR2 as FQGTGA. CDR3 amino acids: CASSAGGTGELFF. The DNA of the CDR3 is TGTGCCAGCAGCGCCGGGGGGACCGGGGAGCTGTTTTTT.

This clonotype showed up many times. V gene TRBV9 combines with J gene TRBJ1-6; TRBD1 aligns across 8 bases. J lost 11 bases, V lost 3 bases, and 10 bases had no gene match. CDR3 length equals 15 residues. The germline CDR1 and CDR2 sequences are SGDLS and YYNGEE. The CDR3 sequence: CASSGPDRAFAPLHF. Written as DNA, the CDR3 is TGTGCCAGCAGCGGCCCGGACAGGGCTTTTGCACCCCTCCACTTT.

This clonotype was seen at least ten times. V is TRBV27 and J is TRBJ1-1; 7 nucleotides agree with TRBD1. This CDR3 comprises 13 residues. V lost 2 bases and J lost 4; bases outside the gene matches: 1. Germline values: CDR1 MNHEY, CDR2 SMNVEV (reference sequence). CDR3 DNA sequence: TGTGCCAGCAGTTTACAGGGGGGCACTGAAGCTTTCTTT. Protein product: CASSLQGGTEAFF.

This clonotype has ten or more counts. The CDR3 DNA reads as TGTGCCAGCAGCTGGGCTGGAGGCTCCTATAATTCACCCCTCCACTTT. Protein: CASSWAGGSYNSPLHF. This chain connects TRBV13 to TRBJ1-6; D gene ambiguous. The germline V gene encodes CDR1 PRHDT and CDR2 FYEKMQ (reference sequence). The CDR3 sequence is 16 residues long. Trimming left V 4 bases short and J 0 bases short, with 10 bases between.

V and J are TRBV2 and TRBJ2-3; D might be TRBD1 (5 bases). V shed 10 bases and J shed 5 bases, with 22 bases lying between them. CDR1 is SNHLY and CDR2 is FYNNEI in the germline V gene. This CDR3 region has 15 residues. CDR3 loop: CATKLIGEKGDTQYF. CDR3 sequence (DNA): TGTGCCACCAAACTGATAGGGGAAAAGGGAGATACGCAGTATTTT.

This clonotype was seen repeatedly, ten times or more. V and J are TRBV11-2 and TRBJ2-1; no firm D call. CDR3 length: 12 amino acids. The V gene lost 1 base and the J gene lost 6 bases, with 4 bases spanning the gap. Germline-derived CDR1 and CDR2 are SGHAT and FQNNGV. The CDR3: CASSLGPNEQFF. The DNA of the CDR3 is TGTGCCAGCAGCTTAGGCCCCAATGAGCAGTTCTTC.